Below, 5 T cell receptor beta chains from the same sample are listed, as sequenced in a study of graft-versus-host responses after intestinal transplantation. TCRdb's copy holds only in-frame clones and misses some; the assay was immunoSEQ multiplex PCR. The repertoire holds 15,000 to 20,000 clones, with about a third as singletons. The specimen was alloreactive CD4+ T cells from a mixed lymphocyte reaction culture, collected before transplantation. Regarding subset: CFSE-low proliferating T cells sorted from roughly 6-day pre-transplant mixed lymphocyte reaction (GvH or HvG direction). These receptors were collected from a human patient who was an organ donor for intestinal transplantation.

This clone was seen a few times. V gene TRBV28 combines with J gene TRBJ2-3; D may be TRBD1 (5 bases). CDR3 length: 12 residues. Germline assignment: CDR1 MDHEN and CDR2 SYDVKM. V shed 4 bases and J shed 3 bases, with 5 bases lying between them. CDR3 loop: CASSYRTDTQYF. The CDR3 bases are TGTGCCAGCAGTTACAGGACAGATACGCAGTATTTT.

This rearrangement joins TRBV7-9 to TRBJ1-5; no clear D. Per germline, CDR1 SEHNR and CDR2 FQNEAQ (reference sequence). The CDR3 loop spans 15 amino acids. V gave up 1 base and J gave up 0 bases, with 7 bases separating them. CDR3: CASSLGEHSNQPQHF. In DNA form, the CDR3 reads TGTGCCAGCAGCTTAGGTGAACATAGCAATCAGCCCCAGCATTTT. Based on the CDR3 plus reference TRBV7-9 and TRBJ1-5, the full variable domain is DTGVSQNPRHKITKRGQNVTFRCDPISEHNRLYWYRQTLGQGPEFLTYFQNEAQLEKSRLLSDRFSAERPKGSFSTLEIQRTEQGDSAMYLCASSLGEHSNQPQHFGDGTRLSIL.

The genes are TRBV27 and TRBJ1-1; the D is unclear. Germline values: CDR1 MNHEY, CDR2 SMNVEV (reference sequence). The CDR3 has 16 amino acids. Trimming took 0 bases from V and 3 from J, leaving 14 bases between them. The CDR3 spells CASSLSGGGLDTEAFF. DNA for the CDR3: TGTGCCAGCAGTTTATCTGGAGGAGGTTTGGACACTGAAGCTTTCTTT.

This clone appeared a few times. The chain links TRBV6-6 to TRBJ1-2; 8 bases are a match to TRBD1. The CDR3 runs 13 residues. Germline V gives CDR1 MNHNY, CDR2 SVGAGI (reference sequence). V was pared by 6 bases and J by 4 bases, with 4 bases of the junction left unmatched. CDR3 DNA sequence: TGTGCCAGCAGCTTAACAGGGGGCTATGGCTACACCTTC. Encoded protein: CASSLTGGYGYTF.

This sequence joins TRBV4-1 and TRBJ2-3, with D possibly being TRBD2 (6 bases). Germline assignment: CDR1 MGHRA and CDR2 YSYEKL. This CDR3 is 14 amino acids long. V lost 0 bases and J 3 bases, leaving 7 bases between the germline ends. CDR3 protein: CASSQDRETDTQYF. DNA for the CDR3: TGCGCCAGCAGCCAAGATCGGGAGACAGATACGCAGTATTTT.